Listed here are 30 T cell receptor beta chains from one sample, sequenced in a study of shared clonotypes between healthy human individuals. Data came from immunoSEQ multiplex PCR; TCRdb stores just in-frame clones and leaves some out. The data hold around 620,000 clones, with approximately 96% observed a single time. Naive CD8 isolation took CD45RO-negative cells positively selected for CCR7 and excluded terminally differentiated effector memory CD45RA+ cells. Sequenced material: naive CD8+ T cells sorted from blood. The receptors here all came from a woman aged 25-40 years in good health.

The genes are TRBV4-1 and TRBJ1-1, with 11 nucleotides matching TRBD1. V lost 8 bases to trimming and J lost 5 bases; unmatched junction nucleotides: 4. Per germline, CDR1 MGHRA and CDR2 YSYEKL. The CDR3 is made up of 13 amino acids. The CDR3 here is CASQDRGRTEAFF. The CDR3 bases are TGCGCCAGCCAGGACAGGGGGCGAACTGAAGCTTTCTTT.

The J gene is TRBJ1-6, the V gene TRBV27; 8 nucleotides match TRBD1. Germline trimming cut 4 bases from V and 8 bases from J; bases unmatched to any gene: 4. CDR1 is MNHEY, CDR2 SMNVEV, per germline (reference sequence). The CDR3 spans 14 residues. CDR3 sequence: CASSYQGAYSPLHF. CDR3 in DNA: TGTGCCAGCAGTTATCAGGGGGCCTATTCACCCCTCCACTTT.

The chain carries TRBV6-1 and TRBJ2-1; 8 bases fit TRBD2. CDR1 is MNHNS, CDR2 SASEGT, per germline. V was pared by 8 bases and J by 9 bases, with 12 bases of the junction left unmatched. This CDR3 has 14 amino acids. Here the CDR3 DNA reads TGTGCCAGCGGACCCGGGACTAGAGTCGGTGAGCAGTTCTTC. Translating gives CASGPGTRVGEQFF.

This chain joins TRBV28 and TRBJ1-3, with a possible D match to TRBD1 (5 bases). Deletions cut 4 bases from V and 7 bases from J, with 17 bases between. The CDR3 runs 15 residues. The germline gives CDR1 MDHEN, CDR2 SYDVKM. The CDR3 region has the DNA TGTGCCAGCAGTTCCTATAGGGAAGGGGAGAACACCATATATTTT. It yields the protein CASSSYREGENTIYF.

This chain connects TRBV5-4 to TRBJ2-7, with 8 bases matching TRBD2. The ends lost 4 bases at V and 0 bases at J; junction bases unmatched: 12. This CDR3 has 17 amino acids. CDR1 SGHNT and CDR2 YYREEE come from the germline V gene (reference sequence). As DNA, the CDR3 is TGTGCCAGCAGCAACCTAGAGGGTAGCGGGGCCTCCTACGAGCAGTACTTC. It is translated as CASSNLEGSGASYEQYF.

The V call is TRBV4-2, the J call TRBJ2-5, with 12 bases fitting TRBD2. Gene TRBJ2-7 matches the end of the DNA better, so the J call may be wrong. This CDR3 has 17 amino acids. In germline, CDR1 is LGHNA, CDR2 YNFKEQ. The chain's CDR3 is CASSQDLAGGWWDEQYF. In DNA, the CDR3 is TGTGCCAGCAGCCAAGACCTAGCGGGAGGGTGGTGGGACGAGCAGTACTTC.

The gene calls are TRBV28 and TRBJ2-7; D is perhaps TRBD2 (7 bases). Germline V lookup: CDR1 MDHEN, CDR2 SYDVKM. The V and J ends lost 1 base and 3 bases respectively, with 10 bases between them. CDR3 length: 14 residues. For the CDR3, the DNA is TGTGCCAGCAGTTTATTGGGGGGGCGCTACGAGCAGTACTTC. It translates to CASSLLGGRYEQYF.

This chain connects TRBV30 to TRBJ2-3; perhaps TRBD1 as D (7 bases). V was shortened by 2 bases and J by 0 bases, with 12 bases between the two germline ends. This CDR3 spans 15 amino acids. Germline CDR1 reads GTSNPN; CDR2 reads SVGIG (reference sequence). The CDR3 is CAWSRGTASTDTQYF. The CDR3, as DNA: TGTGCCTGGAGTCGGGGGACAGCAAGCACAGATACGCAGTATTTT.

The rearrangement links TRBV27 to TRBJ1-4, with D perhaps TRBD1 (5 bases). The CDR3 is 15 residues long. Per germline, CDR1 MNHEY and CDR2 SMNVEV (reference sequence). The V end lost 0 bases, the J end lost 6 bases, and 11 bases lay between the germline ends. CDR3 sequence: CASSLSWGGDEKLFF. The CDR3 bases are TGTGCCAGCAGTTTATCATGGGGGGGGGATGAAAAACTGTTTTTT.

This clone appeared a single time. The chain links TRBV2 to TRBJ2-1; a weak D match, TRBD2 (6 bases). CDR3 length: 14 residues. Looked up from germline, CDR1 is SNHLY and CDR2 is FYNNEI. V shed 3 bases and J shed 9 bases, with 15 bases lying between them. As DNA, the CDR3 is TGTGCCAGCAGTGATTGGGGGAGGCCGGGTGAGCAGTTCTTC. This gives the protein CASSDWGRPGEQFF.

The chain joins TRBV7-2 to TRBJ2-1, with 9 bases aligning to TRBD2. After removal of 1 base from V and 6 bases from J, the junction contained 4 bases not matched to a gene. The CDR3 has 15 amino acids. Germline V CDR1 and CDR2: SGHTA, FQGNSA. The CDR3 nucleotides are TGTGCCAGCAGCTTAGTACTAGCGGGCCTCAATGAGCAGTTCTTC. This sequence encodes CASSLVLAGLNEQFF.

The chain has TRBV5-5 and TRBJ1-5; D gene ambiguous. With 3 bases removed from V and 8 bases from J, the gap between germline ends came to 9 bases. There are 12 residues in the CDR3. Germline CDR1 reads SGHKS; CDR2 reads YYEKEE (reference sequence). CDR3 loop: CASSSGSEPQHF. The CDR3 nucleotides read TGTGCCAGCAGCTCTGGGAGTGAGCCCCAGCATTTT.

The chain links TRBV6-5 to TRBJ2-5, with D uncertain. The CDR3 covers 14 residues. Germline V gene sequence: CDR1 MNHEY, CDR2 SVGAGI. V lost 1 base and J 1 base, leaving 7 bases between the germline ends. The CDR3 sequence: CASSYLPGQETQYF. The DNA of the CDR3 is TGTGCCAGCAGTTACTTGCCGGGCCAAGAGACCCAGTACTTC.

The chain links TRBV6-6 to TRBJ1-2; D is possibly TRBD1 (5 bases). The germline V and J ends were trimmed by 1 base and 4 bases, with 13 bases remaining between them. The CDR3 length is 15 residues. Germline V gene data show CDR1 as MNHNY and CDR2 as SVGAGI (reference sequence). DNA of the CDR3: TGTGCCAGCAGTTACTGGACAAGGGGCGGCTATGGCTACACCTTC. This sequence encodes CASSYWTRGGYGYTF.

The gene calls are TRBV7-2 and TRBJ2-1; weak D call: TRBD2 (5 bases). Looked up from germline, CDR1 is SGHTA and CDR2 is FQGNSA. This CDR3 has 12 residues. The germline V and J ends were trimmed by 11 bases and 3 bases, with 11 bases remaining between them. The CDR3 nucleotides read TGTGCCTCTAGGACTGTCTACAATGAGCAGTTCTTC. The encoded protein is CASRTVYNEQFF.

This chain uses TRBV28 with TRBJ2-7; D remains unclear. V lost 4 bases to trimming and J lost 0 bases, with 13 bases between them. Germline assignment: CDR1 MDHEN and CDR2 SYDVKM. The CDR3 has 15 residues. DNA for the CDR3: TGTGCCAGCAGTTCTCACTTCGAAAGCTCCTACGAGCAGTACTTC. Amino acid sequence: CASSSHFESSYEQYF.

CDR3 DNA sequence: TGTGCCAGCAGCATACGACAGGGGGACTACTATGGCTACACCTTC. Protein sequence: CASSIRQGDYYGYTF. The rearrangement links TRBV9 to TRBJ1-2; 9 bases agree with TRBD1. This CDR3 contains 15 residues. Germline V gene sequence: CDR1 SGDLS, CDR2 YYNGEE. V lost 4 bases and J lost 3; bases outside the gene matches: 7.

This clone was recorded once. CDR3 DNA: TGTGCCAGCAGCTCTATAGCGGAGGGCTCCTACAATGAGCAGTTCTTC. This translates into CASSSIAEGSYNEQFF. This chain links TRBV7-9 with TRBJ2-1, with D perhaps matching TRBD2 (6 bases). The CDR3 is made up of 16 amino acids. The germline V gene encodes CDR1 SEHNR and CDR2 FQNEAQ (reference sequence). V dropped 4 bases and J dropped 0 bases, with 13 bases sitting between them.

V and J are TRBV10-3 and TRBJ2-7; the D gene is possibly TRBD2 (6 bases). This CDR3 has 13 amino acids. Per germline, CDR1 ENHRY and CDR2 SYGVKD. Deletions cut 3 bases from V and 5 bases from J, with 11 bases between. The CDR3 here is CAISDRLEDEQYF. The CDR3 nucleotides read TGTGCCATCAGTGATAGACTAGAGGACGAGCAGTACTTC.

V gene TRBV28 combines with J gene TRBJ2-7; 8 nucleotides agree with TRBD2. V trimming: 5 bases; J trimming: 5 bases; junction bases outside the gene matches: 8. The CDR3 covers 14 residues. CDR1 is MDHEN, CDR2 SYDVKM, per germline. CDR3 in amino acids: CASSPLGGVNEQYF. CDR3 DNA: TGTGCCAGCAGTCCCCTCGGGGGGGTGAACGAGCAGTACTTC. The entire variable domain, with the rest obtained from reference TRBV28 and TRBJ2-7, is as follows: DVKVTQSSRYLVKRTGEKVFLECVQDMDHENMFWYRQDPGLGLRLIYFSYDVKMKEKGDIPEGYSVSREKKERFSLILESASTNQTSMYLCASSPLGGVNEQYFGPGTRLTVT.

This clone has a single count. The chain links TRBV28 to TRBJ1-5, with 8 bases that match TRBD1. The CDR3 runs 16 residues. With 4 bases clipped from V and 1 base from J, the junction kept 6 bases outside the gene matches. Germline lookup yields CDR1 MDHEN and CDR2 SYDVKM. This chain's CDR3 is CASSWTGRGSNQPQHF. DNA of the CDR3: TGTGCCAGCAGTTGGACAGGGCGAGGGAGCAATCAGCCCCAGCATTTT.

This clone is a singleton in its sample. The CDR3 is CASSEGRGSTEAFF. CDR3 in DNA: TGTGCCAGCAGTGAAGGGAGGGGGAGTACTGAAGCTTTCTTT. The chain has TRBV2 and TRBJ1-1; D is possibly TRBD1 (6 bases). The CDR3 sequence is 14 residues long. CDR1 and CDR2 (germline): SNHLY, FYNNEI. V dropped 1 base and J dropped 5 bases, with 11 bases sitting between them.

The genes are TRBV28 and TRBJ2-5, with D unclear. The germline V gene encodes CDR1 MDHEN and CDR2 SYDVKM. Trimming left V 6 bases short and J 3 bases short, with 14 bases between. The CDR3 loop spans 14 amino acids. The CDR3 DNA reads as TGTGCCAGCAGCTCACCCTCTACCGAAGAGACCCAGTACTTC. Amino acid sequence: CASSSPSTEETQYF.

The chain employs TRBV2 and TRBJ2-1, with TRBD2 identical over 13 bases. V dropped 7 bases and J dropped 0; count of bases not matched to a gene: 9. Germline assignment: CDR1 SNHLY and CDR2 FYNNEI. The CDR3 is 18 amino acids. The CDR3, as DNA: TGTGCCAGCACTGGGACTAGCGGGAAACTGAGCTCCTACAATGAGCAGTTCTTC. It yields the protein CASTGTSGKLSSYNEQFF.

This clone was observed a single time. The chain combines TRBV19 with TRBJ1-4, with 8 bases aligning to TRBD1. In germline, CDR1 is LNHDA, CDR2 SQIVND (reference sequence). V was pared by 9 bases and J by 6 bases, with 12 bases of the junction left unmatched. The CDR3 consists of 15 residues. The CDR3, as DNA: TGTGCCAGCGTGCCAGGATCGACAGGGGATGAAAAACTGTTTTTT. It translates to CASVPGSTGDEKLFF.

This clone was detected once. V usage is TRBV28 and J usage is TRBJ2-1, with D tentatively TRBD1 (5 bases). V was cut by 4 bases and J by 5 bases, with 12 bases left in between. Germline assignment: CDR1 MDHEN and CDR2 SYDVKM. The CDR3 length is 14 residues. DNA of the CDR3: TGTGCCAGCAGTTCAGTCGACAGCGACAATGAGCAGTTCTTC. It yields the protein CASSSVDSDNEQFF.

V and J are TRBV2 and TRBJ1-4, with D unclear. Trimming took off 3 bases at V and 0 bases at J, with 8 bases between the two ends. The CDR3 covers 15 residues. Germline V gene data show CDR1 as SNHLY and CDR2 as FYNNEI. CDR3: CASSDRVATNEKLFF. The CDR3 DNA sequence: TGTGCCAGCAGTGATAGGGTCGCAACTAATGAAAAACTGTTTTTT.

The V call is TRBV4-2, the J call TRBJ1-3, with unresolved D. Germline values: CDR1 LGHNA, CDR2 YNFKEQ. The CDR3 runs 17 residues. Deletions cut 2 bases from V and 2 bases from J, with 16 bases between. CDR3 region: CASSQPPSPGPGNTIYF. The CDR3 nucleotides read TGTGCCAGCAGCCAACCGCCCTCACCCGGGCCTGGAAACACCATATATTTT.

The chain joins TRBV6-5 to TRBJ2-1; 9 bases line up with TRBD2. The CDR3 has 15 residues. V was clipped by 0 bases and J by 8 bases; unmatched bases: 5. Germline values: CDR1 MNHEY, CDR2 SVGAGI. CDR3 DNA: TGTGCCAGCAGTTACTCGGCGGGAGGGCACTATGAGCAGTTCTTC. It codes for CASSYSAGGHYEQFF.

In this sample, this clone turned up once. At the DNA level, this CDR3 is encoded by other sequences in the same sample as well. The DNA of the CDR3 is TGTGCCAGCAGTTTCCTCGGATCCTACGAGCAGTACTTC. It encodes CASSFLGSYEQYF. The chain links TRBV27 to TRBJ2-7; D not certain. Trimming took 3 bases from V and 1 from J, leaving 7 bases between them. The CDR3 has 13 residues. Germline V gives CDR1 MNHEY, CDR2 SMNVEV (reference sequence).